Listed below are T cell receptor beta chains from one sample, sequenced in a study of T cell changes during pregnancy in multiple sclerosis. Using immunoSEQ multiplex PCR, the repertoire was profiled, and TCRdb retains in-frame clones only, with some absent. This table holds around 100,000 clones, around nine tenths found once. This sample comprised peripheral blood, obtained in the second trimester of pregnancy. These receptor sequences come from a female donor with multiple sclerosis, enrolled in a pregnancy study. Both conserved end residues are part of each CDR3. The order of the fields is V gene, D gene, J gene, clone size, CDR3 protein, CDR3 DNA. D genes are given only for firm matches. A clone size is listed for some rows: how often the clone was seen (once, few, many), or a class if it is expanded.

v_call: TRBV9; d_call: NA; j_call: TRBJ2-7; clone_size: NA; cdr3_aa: CASSVDTLGEQYF; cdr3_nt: TGTGCCAGCAGCGTAGATACTCTCGGCGAGCAGTACTTC
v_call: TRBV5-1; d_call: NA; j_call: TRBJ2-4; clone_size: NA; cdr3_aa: CASRALGTGNIQYF; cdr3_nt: TGCGCCAGCAGGGCTTTGGGTACGGGAAACATTCAGTACTTC
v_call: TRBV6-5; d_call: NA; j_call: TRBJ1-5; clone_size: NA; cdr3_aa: CASSYSGGNQPQHF; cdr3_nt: TGTGCCAGCAGTTACTCAGGGGGCAATCAGCCCCAGCATTTT
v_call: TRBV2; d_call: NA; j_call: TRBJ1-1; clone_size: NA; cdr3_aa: CASSDREAFF; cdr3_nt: TGTGCCAGCAGTGACAGGGAAGCTTTCTTT
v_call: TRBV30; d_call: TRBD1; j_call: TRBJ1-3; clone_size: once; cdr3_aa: CAWSRNRGNGNTIYF; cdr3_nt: TGTGCCTGGAGTAGAAACAGGGGTAATGGAAACACCATATATTTT
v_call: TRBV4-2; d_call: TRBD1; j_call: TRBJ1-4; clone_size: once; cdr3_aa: CASSRDKQGAYEKLFF; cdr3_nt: TGTGCCAGCAGCCGGGACAAACAGGGGGCTTATGAAAAACTGTTTTTT
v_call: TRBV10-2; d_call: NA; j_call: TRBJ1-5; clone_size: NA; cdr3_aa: CASSDNGVSQPQHF; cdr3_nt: TGCGCCAGCAGTGATAACGGGGTTAGTCAGCCCCAGCATTTT
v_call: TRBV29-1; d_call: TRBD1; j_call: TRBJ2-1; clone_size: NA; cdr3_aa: CSVEGGGWSYNEQFF; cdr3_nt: TGCAGCGTTGAAGGAGGGGGCTGGTCCTACAATGAGCAGTTCTTC
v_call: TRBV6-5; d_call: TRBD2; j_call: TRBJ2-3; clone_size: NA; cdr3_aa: CASSYDFSGGPDTQYF; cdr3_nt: TGTGCCAGCAGTTACGATTTTAGCGGGGGCCCAGATACGCAGTATTTT
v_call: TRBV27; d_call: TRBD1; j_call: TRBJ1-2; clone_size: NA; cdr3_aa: CASRRTGEDGYTF; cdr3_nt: TGTGCCAGCAGACGTACAGGGGAGGATGGCTACACCTTC
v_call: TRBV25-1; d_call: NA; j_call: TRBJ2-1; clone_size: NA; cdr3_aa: CASSDLEGIRSYNEQFF; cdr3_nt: TGTGCCAGCAGTGATTTGGAGGGTATCCGCTCCTACAATGAGCAGTTCTTC
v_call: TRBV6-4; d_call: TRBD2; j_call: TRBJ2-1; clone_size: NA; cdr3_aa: CASKGGRENEQFF; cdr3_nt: TGTGCCAGCAAGGGCGGGAGGGAGAATGAGCAGTTCTTC
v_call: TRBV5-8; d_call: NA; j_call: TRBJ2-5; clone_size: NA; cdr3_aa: CASSLAGDLTRETQYF; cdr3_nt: TGTGCCAGCAGCTTGGCCGGGGATCTTACCCGAGAGACCCAGTACTTC
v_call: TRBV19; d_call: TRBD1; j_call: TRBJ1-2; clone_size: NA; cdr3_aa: CATHSGQGRGYGYTF; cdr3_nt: TGTGCCACCCACTCTGGACAGGGACGCGGCTATGGCTACACCTTC
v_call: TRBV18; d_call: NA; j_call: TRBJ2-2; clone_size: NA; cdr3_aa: CASSPGTAANTGELFF; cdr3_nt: TGTGCCAGCTCACCCGGGACTGCGGCGAACACCGGGGAGCTGTTTTTT
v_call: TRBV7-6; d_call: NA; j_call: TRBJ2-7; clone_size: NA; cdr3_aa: CASSRQFSSYEQYF; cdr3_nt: TGTGCCAGCAGTCGACAGTTCAGCTCCTACGAGCAGTACTTC
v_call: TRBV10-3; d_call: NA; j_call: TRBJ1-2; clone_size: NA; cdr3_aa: CAISSKGPRDYGYTF; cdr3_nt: TGTGCCATCAGTTCTAAGGGGCCTCGGGACTATGGCTACACCTTC
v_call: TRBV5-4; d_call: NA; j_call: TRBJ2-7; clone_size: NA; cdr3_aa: CASSLDRYEQYF; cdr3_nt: TGTGCCAGCAGCCTTGACAGGTACGAGCAGTACTTC
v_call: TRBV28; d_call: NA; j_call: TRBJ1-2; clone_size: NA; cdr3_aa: CASSTFVRLRNYGYTF; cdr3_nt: TGTGCCAGCAGTACCTTTGTACGCTTGAGGAACTATGGCTACACCTTC
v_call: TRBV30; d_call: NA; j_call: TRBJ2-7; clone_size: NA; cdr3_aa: CAWSAPSTGVLSYEQYF; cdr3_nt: TGTGCCTGGAGTGCCCCGTCTACAGGAGTATTATCCTACGAGCAGTACTTC
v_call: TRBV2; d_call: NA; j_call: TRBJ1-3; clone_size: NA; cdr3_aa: CASLAPGNTIYF; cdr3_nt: TGTGCCAGCCTGGCCCCTGGAAACACCATATATTTT
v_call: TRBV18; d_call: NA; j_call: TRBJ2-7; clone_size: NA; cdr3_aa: CASSPSGDSYEQYF; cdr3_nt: TGTGCCAGCTCACCATCAGGGGACTCCTACGAGCAGTACTTC
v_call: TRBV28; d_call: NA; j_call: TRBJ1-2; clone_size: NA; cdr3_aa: CASSLTGTYGYTF; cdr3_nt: TGTGCCAGCAGTTTAACAGGGACCTATGGCTACACCTTC
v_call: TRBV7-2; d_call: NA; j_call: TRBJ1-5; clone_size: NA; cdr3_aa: CASSLGLQPQHF; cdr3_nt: TGTGCCAGCAGCTTAGGGCTTCAGCCCCAGCATTTT
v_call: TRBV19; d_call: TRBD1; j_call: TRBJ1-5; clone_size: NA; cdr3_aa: CASSLGTVSNQPQHF; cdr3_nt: TGTGCCAGTAGCCTCGGGACAGTAAGCAATCAGCCCCAGCATTTT
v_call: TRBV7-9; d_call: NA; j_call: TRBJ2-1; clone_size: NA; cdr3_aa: CASSLTGLSWEQFF; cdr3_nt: TGTGCCAGCAGCTTAACCGGACTGAGCTGGGAGCAGTTCTTC
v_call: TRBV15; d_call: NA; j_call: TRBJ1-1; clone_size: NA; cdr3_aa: CATSGSGRRSEAFF; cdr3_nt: TGTGCCACCAGCGGAAGCGGACGGCGGTCTGAAGCTTTCTTT
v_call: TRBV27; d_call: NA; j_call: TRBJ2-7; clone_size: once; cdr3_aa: CASRTATYEQYF; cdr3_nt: TGTGCCAGTCGGACAGCTACCTACGAGCAGTACTTC
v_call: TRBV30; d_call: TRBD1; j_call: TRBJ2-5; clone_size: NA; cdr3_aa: CAWSGQGVGETQYF; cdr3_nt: TGTGCCTGGTCTGGGCAGGGGGTCGGGGAGACCCAGTACTTC
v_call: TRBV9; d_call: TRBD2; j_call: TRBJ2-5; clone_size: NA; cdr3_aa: CASSVSSGDGETQYF; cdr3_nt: TGTGCCAGCAGCGTATCCAGCGGGGACGGGGAGACCCAGTACTTC
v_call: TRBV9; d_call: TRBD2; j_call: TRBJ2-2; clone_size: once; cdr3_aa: CASSVTSGSNTGELFF; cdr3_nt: TGTGCCAGCAGCGTCACTAGCGGGAGCAACACCGGGGAGCTGTTTTTT
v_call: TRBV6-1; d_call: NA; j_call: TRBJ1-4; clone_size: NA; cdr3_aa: CASSALGRNEKLFF; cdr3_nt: TGTGCCAGCAGTGCGTTGGGGCGTAATGAAAAACTGTTTTTT
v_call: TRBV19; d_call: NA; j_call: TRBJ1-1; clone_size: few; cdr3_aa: CASSSGGAYTEAFF; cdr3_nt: TGTGCCAGTAGTTCGGGGGGCGCGTACACTGAAGCTTTCTTT
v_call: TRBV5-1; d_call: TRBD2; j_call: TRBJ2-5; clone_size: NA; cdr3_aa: CASSLWRGKETQYF; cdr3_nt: TGCGCCAGCAGCTTGTGGCGGGGGAAAGAGACCCAGTACTTC
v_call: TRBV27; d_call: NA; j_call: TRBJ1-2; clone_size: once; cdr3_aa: CASRVLQGGRYGYTF; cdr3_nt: TGTGCCAGCAGGGTTTTACAGGGTGGGAGATATGGCTACACCTTC
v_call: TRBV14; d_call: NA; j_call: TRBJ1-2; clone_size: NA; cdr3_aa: CASSQDLGARDPNYGYTF; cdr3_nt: TGTGCCAGCAGCCAAGATCTTGGGGCCAGGGATCCTAACTATGGCTACACCTTC
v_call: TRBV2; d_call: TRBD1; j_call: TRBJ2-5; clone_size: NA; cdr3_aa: CASTLWDSSQETQYF; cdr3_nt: TGTGCCAGCACCTTGTGGGACAGCTCCCAAGAGACCCAGTACTTC
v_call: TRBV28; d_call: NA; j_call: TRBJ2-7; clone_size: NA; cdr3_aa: CASGDWRGAPLNYEQYF; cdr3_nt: TGTGCCAGCGGGGACTGGAGAGGGGCCCCACTCAACTACGAGCAGTACTTC
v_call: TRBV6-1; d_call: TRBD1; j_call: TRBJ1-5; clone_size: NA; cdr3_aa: CASSSFGQGGQPQHF; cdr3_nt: TGTGCCAGCAGTTCGTTTGGACAGGGTGGTCAGCCCCAGCATTTT
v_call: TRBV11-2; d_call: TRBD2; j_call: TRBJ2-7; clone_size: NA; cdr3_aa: CASSVGLAGVYEQYF; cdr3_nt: TGTGCCAGCAGCGTGGGACTAGCGGGGGTCTACGAGCAGTACTTC
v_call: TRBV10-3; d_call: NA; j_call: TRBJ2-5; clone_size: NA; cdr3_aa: CAISGTEETQYF; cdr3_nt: TGTGCCATCAGTGGGACAGAAGAGACCCAGTACTTC
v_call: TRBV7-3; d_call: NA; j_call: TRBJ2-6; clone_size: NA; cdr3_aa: CASSLNGGTGANVLTF; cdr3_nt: TGTGCCAGCAGCTTAAATGGGGGGACTGGGGCCAACGTCCTGACTTTC
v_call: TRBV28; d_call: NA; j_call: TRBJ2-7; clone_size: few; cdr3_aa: CASSWQRSYEQYF; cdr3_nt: TGTGCCAGCAGTTGGCAGAGGTCCTACGAGCAGTACTTC
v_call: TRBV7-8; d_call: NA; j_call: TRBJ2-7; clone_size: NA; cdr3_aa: CASSLFDSQETISYEQYF; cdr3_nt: TGTGCCAGCAGCTTATTTGATTCCCAGGAGACTATCTCCTACGAGCAGTACTTC
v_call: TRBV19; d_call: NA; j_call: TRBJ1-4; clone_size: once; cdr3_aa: CATNHGSREKLFF; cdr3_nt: TGTGCCACCAACCACGGGTCGCGTGAAAAACTGTTTTTT
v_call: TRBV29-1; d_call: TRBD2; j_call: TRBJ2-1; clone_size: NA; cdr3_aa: CSVEGGGASNEQFF; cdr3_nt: TGCAGCGTTGAAGGCGGGGGGGCCTCCAATGAGCAGTTCTTC
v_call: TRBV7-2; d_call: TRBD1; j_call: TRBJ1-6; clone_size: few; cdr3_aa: CASSAFGRDSNPNSPLHF; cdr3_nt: TGTGCCAGCAGCGCCTTCGGCAGGGACAGCAATCCTAATTCACCCCTCCACTTT